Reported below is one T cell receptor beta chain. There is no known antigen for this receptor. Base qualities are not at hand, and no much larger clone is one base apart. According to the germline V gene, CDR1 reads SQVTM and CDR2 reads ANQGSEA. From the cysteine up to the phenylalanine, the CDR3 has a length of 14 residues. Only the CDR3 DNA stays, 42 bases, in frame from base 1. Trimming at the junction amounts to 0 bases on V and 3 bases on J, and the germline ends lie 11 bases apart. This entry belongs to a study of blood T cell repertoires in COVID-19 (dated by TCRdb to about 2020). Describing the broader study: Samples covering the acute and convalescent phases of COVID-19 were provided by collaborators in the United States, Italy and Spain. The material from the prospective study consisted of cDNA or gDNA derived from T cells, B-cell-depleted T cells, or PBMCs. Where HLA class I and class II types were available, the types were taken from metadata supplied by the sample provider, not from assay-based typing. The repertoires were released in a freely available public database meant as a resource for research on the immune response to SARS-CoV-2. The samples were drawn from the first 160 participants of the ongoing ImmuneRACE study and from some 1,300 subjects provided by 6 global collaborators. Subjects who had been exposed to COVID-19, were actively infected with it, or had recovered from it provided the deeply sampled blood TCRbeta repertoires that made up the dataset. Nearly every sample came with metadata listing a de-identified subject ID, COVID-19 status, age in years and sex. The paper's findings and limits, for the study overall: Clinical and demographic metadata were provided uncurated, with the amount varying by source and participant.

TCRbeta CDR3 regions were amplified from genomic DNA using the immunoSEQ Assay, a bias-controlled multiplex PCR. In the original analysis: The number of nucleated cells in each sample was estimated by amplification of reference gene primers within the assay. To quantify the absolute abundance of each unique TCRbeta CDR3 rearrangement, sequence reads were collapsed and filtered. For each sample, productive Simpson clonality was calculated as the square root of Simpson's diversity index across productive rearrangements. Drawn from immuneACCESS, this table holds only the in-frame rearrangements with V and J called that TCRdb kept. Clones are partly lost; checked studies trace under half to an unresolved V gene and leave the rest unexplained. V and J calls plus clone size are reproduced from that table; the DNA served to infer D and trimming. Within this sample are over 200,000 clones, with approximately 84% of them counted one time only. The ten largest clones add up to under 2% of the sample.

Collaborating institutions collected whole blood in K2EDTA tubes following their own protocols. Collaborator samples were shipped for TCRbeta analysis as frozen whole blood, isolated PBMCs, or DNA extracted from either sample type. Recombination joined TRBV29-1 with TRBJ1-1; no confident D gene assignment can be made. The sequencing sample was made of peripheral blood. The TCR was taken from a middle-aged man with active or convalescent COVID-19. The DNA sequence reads TGCAGCGTTGAAGATCTTTCCGGGTACACTGAAGCTTTCTTT. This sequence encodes CSVEDLSGYTEAFF.